These 8 T cell receptor beta chains were all obtained from the same sample, sequenced in a study of shared clonotypes between healthy human individuals. This table comes from immunoSEQ multiplex PCR, and its TCRdb copy is limited to in-frame clones, with some not included. The sample has roughly 2.6 million clones; more than 90% are singletons. Sequenced sample: naive CD4+ T cells sorted from blood. As for subset: CD45RA+ positively selected. Source of these receptors: a man aged 18 to 29 in good health.

V usage is TRBV6-5 and J usage is TRBJ2-5; 7 bases agree with TRBD1. The J call may be mistaken, given a closer DNA end match to TRBJ2-7. CDR3 length: 14 amino acids. CDR1 and CDR2 from the germline V gene are MNHEY and SVGAGI. DNA for the CDR3: TGTGCCAGCTCCCAAAGTGGCAGGGGGTACGAGCAGTACTTC. Its translation is CASSQSGRGYEQYF.

This chain links TRBV19 with TRBJ1-5, with D possibly matching TRBD1 (6 bases). Trimming pared 3 bases from V and 6 bases from J, leaving 12 bases between. Germline V CDR1 and CDR2: LNHDA, SQIVND (reference sequence). This CDR3 spans 14 amino acids. The CDR3 nucleotides read TGTGCCAGTAGTATTTGGGGGGCGGCTCAGCCCCAGCATTTT. Its protein is CASSIWGAAQPQHF.

Only a few counts were recorded for this clone. The chain combines TRBV7-2 with TRBJ1-1; maybe TRBD1 (5 bases). V lost 1 base to trimming and J lost 3 bases, with 9 bases between them. The germline V gene has CDR1 SGHTA and CDR2 FQGNSA. This CDR3 spans 14 amino acids. The chain's CDR3 is CASSLVGGDTEAFF. The CDR3 DNA is TGTGCCAGCAGCTTAGTTGGGGGAGACACTGAAGCTTTCTTT.

The V gene is TRBV7-2, the J gene TRBJ1-3; 7 positions agree with TRBD1. The V segment lost 5 bases and the J segment 0 bases; nucleotides outside the gene matches: 7. Germline CDR1 and CDR2: SGHTA and FQGNSA. CDR3 size: 16 residues. For the CDR3, the DNA is TGTGCCAGCAGCGAAAGACAGGGACACTCTGGAAACACCATATATTTT. It yields the protein CASSERQGHSGNTIYF.

This clone has only one observation. V gene TRBV23-1 combines with J gene TRBJ2-7, with 7 bases fitting TRBD1. TRBV23-1 is annotated as an ORF whose role is uncertain. The CDR3 covers 13 residues. Unmatched junction bases numbered 0, after V lost 2 bases and J lost 2 bases. Written as DNA, the CDR3 is TGCGCCAGCAGTCAACAGGGGGCCTACGAGCAGTACTTC. Residues: CASSQQGAYEQYF.

This clone is a singleton in its sample. V and J are TRBV28 and TRBJ1-3, with D possibly TRBD1 on 5 matching bases. The germline V gene encodes CDR1 MDHEN and CDR2 SYDVKM. This CDR3 region has 17 residues. V was clipped by 2 bases and J by 0 bases, with 14 bases between them. This CDR3 is CASSLRGQPLSGNTIYF. For the CDR3, the DNA is TGTGCCAGCAGTTTAAGGGGCCAGCCTCTCTCTGGAAACACCATATATTTT. The variable domain in full, with the rest retrieved from reference TRBV28 and TRBJ1-3, is DVKVTQSSRYLVKRTGEKVFLECVQDMDHENMFWYRQDPGLGLRLIYFSYDVKMKEKGDIPEGYSVSREKKERFSLILESASTNQTSMYLCASSLRGQPLSGNTIYFGEGSWLTVV.

This chain connects TRBV4-1 to TRBJ2-3; 13 bases map to TRBD2. This CDR3 spans 17 amino acids. V gave up 6 bases and J gave up 2 bases; unmatched junction bases: 8. Looked up from germline, CDR1 is MGHRA and CDR2 is YSYEKL. The CDR3, as DNA: TGCGCCAGCAGACTGTGGACTAGCGGGAGCCACACAGATACGCAGTATTTT. As protein: CASRLWTSGSHTDTQYF.

The rearrangement uses TRBV6-5 and TRBJ1-4; TRBD1 matches at 7 bases. The ends lost 5 bases at V and 7 bases at J; junction bases unmatched: 7. Germline loops: CDR1 MNHEY, CDR2 SVGAGI. The CDR3 length is 14 residues. The CDR3 sequence: CASSKDRVGEKLFF. The CDR3 DNA sequence: TGTGCCAGCAGTAAAGACAGGGTTGGTGAAAAACTGTTTTTT.